This T cell receptor beta chain was identified in a study of technical replicates of blood from several donors. V shed 0 bases and J 1 base; nucleotides not matched to a gene: 1. This CDR3 is 15 amino acids long. CDR1 and CDR2 from the germline V gene are SGDLS and YYNGEE. Method: immunoSEQ multiplex PCR; TCRdb's copy keeps in-frame clones and lacks some. The sample lists about 80,000 clones, about 91% occurring once. The chain couples TRBV9 to TRBJ2-1; 7 bases line up with TRBD1. The sequenced sample was T cells isolated from PBMCs. The receptor was derived from a human donor in good health. The CDR3 DNA reads TGTGCCAGCAGCGTAGACAGGGGATCCTACAATGAGCAGTTCTTC. Protein product: CASSVDRGSYNEQFF.